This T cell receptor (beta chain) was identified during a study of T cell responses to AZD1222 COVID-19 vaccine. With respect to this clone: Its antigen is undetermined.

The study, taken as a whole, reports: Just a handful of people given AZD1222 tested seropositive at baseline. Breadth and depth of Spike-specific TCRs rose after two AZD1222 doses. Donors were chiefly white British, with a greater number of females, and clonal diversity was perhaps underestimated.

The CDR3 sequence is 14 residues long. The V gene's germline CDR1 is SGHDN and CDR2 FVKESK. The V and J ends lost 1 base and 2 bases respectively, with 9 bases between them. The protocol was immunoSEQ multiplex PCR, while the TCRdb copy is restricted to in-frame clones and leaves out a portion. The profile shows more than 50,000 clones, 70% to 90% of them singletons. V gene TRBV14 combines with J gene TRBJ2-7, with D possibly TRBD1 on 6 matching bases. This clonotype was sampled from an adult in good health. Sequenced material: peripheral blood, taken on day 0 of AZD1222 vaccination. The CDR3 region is CASSQAGVPYEQYF. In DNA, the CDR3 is TGTGCCAGCAGCCAAGCAGGGGTCCCCTACGAGCAGTACTTC.